This T cell receptor beta chain was sequenced in a study of blood T cells in healthy people across ages. The CDR3 runs 17 residues. V dropped 5 bases and J dropped 0; count of bases not matched to a gene: 11. Donors each provided 9.5 to 10 milliliters of peripheral blood. Isolated per sample were at least 6.5 million PBMCs. The authors ran a second PCR of about 6 to 12 cycles using a sample-barcoded 5' primer and a J-beta primer mix. Each cDNA molecule, via a template-switch adaptor with 12 random nucleotides, was tagged. TCRdb itself ran the 5' RACE reads through MiXCR, one entry per CDR3 protein. The profile shows about 1 million distinct CDR3 sequences, less than 50% of them singletons.

The material sequenced was blood. The TCR was taken from an older woman in good health. V gene TRBV23-1 combines with J gene TRBJ2-7; 9 bases map to TRBD1. TRBV23-1 is identified as an open reading frame with a role that is uncertain. Here the CDR3 reads CASSIFWGQGYSYEQYF. Written as DNA, the CDR3 is TGCGCCAGCAGTATATTTTGGGGACAGGGATACTCCTACGAGCAGTACTTC.